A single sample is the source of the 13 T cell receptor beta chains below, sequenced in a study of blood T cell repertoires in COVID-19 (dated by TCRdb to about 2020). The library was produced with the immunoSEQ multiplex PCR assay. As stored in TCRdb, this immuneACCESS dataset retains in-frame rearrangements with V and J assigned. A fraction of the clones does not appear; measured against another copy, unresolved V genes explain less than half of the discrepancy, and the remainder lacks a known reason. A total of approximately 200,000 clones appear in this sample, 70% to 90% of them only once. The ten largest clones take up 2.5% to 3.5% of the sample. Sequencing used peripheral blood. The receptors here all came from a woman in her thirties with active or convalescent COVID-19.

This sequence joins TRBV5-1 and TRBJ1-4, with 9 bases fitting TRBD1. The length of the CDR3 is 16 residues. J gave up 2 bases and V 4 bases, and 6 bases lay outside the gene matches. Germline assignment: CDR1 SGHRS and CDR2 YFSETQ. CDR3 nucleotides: TGCGCCAGCAGCACCGGGACAGGGTTCACTAATGAAAAACTGTTTTTT. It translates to CASSTGTGFTNEKLFF.

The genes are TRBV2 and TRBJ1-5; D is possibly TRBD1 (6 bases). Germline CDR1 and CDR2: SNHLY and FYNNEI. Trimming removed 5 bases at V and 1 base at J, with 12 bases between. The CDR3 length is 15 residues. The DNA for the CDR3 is TGTGCCAGCAGTTTAGAGGGGGGGAGCAATCAGCCCCAGCATTTT. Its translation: CASSLEGGSNQPQHF. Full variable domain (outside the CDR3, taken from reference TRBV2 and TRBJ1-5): EPEVTQTPSHQVTQMGQEVILRCVPISNHLYFYWYRQILGQKVEFLVSFYNNEISEKSEIFDDQFSVERPDGSNFTLKIRSTKLEDSAMYFCASSLEGGSNQPQHFGDGTRLSIL.

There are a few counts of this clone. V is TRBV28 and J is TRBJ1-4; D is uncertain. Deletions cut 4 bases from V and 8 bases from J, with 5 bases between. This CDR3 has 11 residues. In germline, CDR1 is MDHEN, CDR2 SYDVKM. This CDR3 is CASSSEEKLFF. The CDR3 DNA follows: TGTGCCAGCAGTTCGGAGGAAAAACTGTTTTTT.

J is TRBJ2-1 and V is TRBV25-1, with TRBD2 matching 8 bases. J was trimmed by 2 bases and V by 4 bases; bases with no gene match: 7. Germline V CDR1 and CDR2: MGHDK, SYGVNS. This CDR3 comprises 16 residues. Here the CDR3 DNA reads TGTGCCAGCAGTGGACCCACGGGACTAGCCTACAATGAGCAGTTCTTC. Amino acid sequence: CASSGPTGLAYNEQFF.

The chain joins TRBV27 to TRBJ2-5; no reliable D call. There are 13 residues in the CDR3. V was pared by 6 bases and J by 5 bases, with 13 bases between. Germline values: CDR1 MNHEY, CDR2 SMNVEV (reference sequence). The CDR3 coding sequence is TGTGCCAGCAGACCCGGAAAGAGGGAGACCCAGTACTTC. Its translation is CASRPGKRETQYF.

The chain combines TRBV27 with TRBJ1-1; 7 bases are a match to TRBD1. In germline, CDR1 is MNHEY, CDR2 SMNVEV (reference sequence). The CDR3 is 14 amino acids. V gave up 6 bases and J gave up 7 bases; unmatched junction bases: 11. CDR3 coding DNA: TGTGCCAGCAGGAAGACAGGGCGGATCCTTGAAGCTTTCTTT. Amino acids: CASRKTGRILEAFF.

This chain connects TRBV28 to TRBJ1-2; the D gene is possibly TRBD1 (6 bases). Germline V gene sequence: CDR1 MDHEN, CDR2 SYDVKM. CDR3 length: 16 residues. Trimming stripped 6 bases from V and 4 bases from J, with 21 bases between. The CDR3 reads CASRPSTGSQGYGYTF. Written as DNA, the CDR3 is TGTGCCAGCAGACCCTCGACAGGTTCACAGGGCTATGGCTACACCTTC.

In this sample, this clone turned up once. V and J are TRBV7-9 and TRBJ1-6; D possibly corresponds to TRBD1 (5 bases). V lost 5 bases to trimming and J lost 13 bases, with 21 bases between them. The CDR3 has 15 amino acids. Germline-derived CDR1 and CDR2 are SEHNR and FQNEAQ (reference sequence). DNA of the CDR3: TGTGCCAGCAGCCCCTCAGGGCGGCACTTGATCCCCCTCCACTTT. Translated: CASSPSGRHLIPLHF.

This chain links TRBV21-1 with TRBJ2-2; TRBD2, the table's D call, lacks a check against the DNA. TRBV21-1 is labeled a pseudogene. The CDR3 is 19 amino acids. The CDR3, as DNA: TGTGCCAGCAGCAATTTACGCGGGGCTAGCGAGGAGATCCCCGGGGAGCTGTTTTTT. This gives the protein CASSNLRGASEEIPGELFF.

This CDR3 reads CASSSLAPYEQYF. The DNA for the CDR3 is TGTGCCAGCAGTTCACTAGCGCCCTACGAGCAGTACTTC. The chain recombines TRBV6-6 with TRBJ2-7; 7 bases map to TRBD2. This CDR3 comprises 13 residues. Germline loops: CDR1 MNHNY, CDR2 SVGAGI (reference sequence). V was pared by 4 bases and J by 2 bases, with 2 bases of the junction left unmatched.

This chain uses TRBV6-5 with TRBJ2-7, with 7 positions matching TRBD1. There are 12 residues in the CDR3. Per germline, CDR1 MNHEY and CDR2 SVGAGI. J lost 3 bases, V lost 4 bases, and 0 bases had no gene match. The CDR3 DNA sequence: TGTGCCAGCAGTTGGGACAGCTACGAGCAGTACTTC. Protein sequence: CASSWDSYEQYF.

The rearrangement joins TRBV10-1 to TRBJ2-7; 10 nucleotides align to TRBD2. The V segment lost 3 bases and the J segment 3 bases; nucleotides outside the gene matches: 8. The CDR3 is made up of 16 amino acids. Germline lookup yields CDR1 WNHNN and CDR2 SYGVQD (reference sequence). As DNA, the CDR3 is TGCGCCAGCAGTGACCGAGGTTCTAGCGGGAGCTACGAGCAGTACTTC. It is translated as CASSDRGSSGSYEQYF.

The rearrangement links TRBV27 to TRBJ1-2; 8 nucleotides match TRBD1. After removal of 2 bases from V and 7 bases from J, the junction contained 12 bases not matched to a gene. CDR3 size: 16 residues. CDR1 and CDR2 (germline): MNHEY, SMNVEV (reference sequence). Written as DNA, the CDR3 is TGTGCCAGCAGTTTAGTTCCTGGGACAGGCGTGGGTGGCTACACCTTC. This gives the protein CASSLVPGTGVGGYTF.